One T cell receptor (beta chain) is described in this entry. One end of the junction is discordant with germline, which a read error may explain. CDR1 is DFQATT, CDR2 SNEGSKA, per germline (reference sequence). The CDR3 consists of 14 residues. The library came from three nested PCR rounds adapted from ARM-PCR protocols. TCRdb recomputed calls from the multiplex PCR reads with MiXCR, one row per CDR3 protein. The sample records roughly 220,000 distinct CDR3 sequences, about 71% being singletons. This sample's RNA came from whole unsorted tissue. The data are from a study of tumor and adjacent non-tumor tissue in lung cancer.

The chain links TRBV20-1 to TRBJ1-4; TRBD1 matches 7 bases. Material for sequencing was lung tumor tissue. The sequence came from a man aged 55 to 69 with non-small cell lung cancer. DNA of the CDR3: TGCAGTGCCGCAGCAGGGGGGACTAAAGAAAAACTGTTTTTT. It specifies CSAAAGGTKEKLFF.